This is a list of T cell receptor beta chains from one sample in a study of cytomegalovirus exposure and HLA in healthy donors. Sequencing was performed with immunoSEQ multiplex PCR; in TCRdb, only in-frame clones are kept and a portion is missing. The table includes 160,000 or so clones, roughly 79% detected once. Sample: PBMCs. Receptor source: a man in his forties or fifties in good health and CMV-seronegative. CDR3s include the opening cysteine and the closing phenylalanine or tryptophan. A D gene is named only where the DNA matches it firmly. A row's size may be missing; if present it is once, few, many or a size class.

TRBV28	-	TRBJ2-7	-	TGTGCCAGCAGTTCTATTCACTCCTACGAGCAGTACTTC	CASSSIHSYEQYF
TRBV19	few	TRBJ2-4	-	TGTGCCAGTAGTGTACAGAAACTAGCCAAAAACATTCAGTACTTC	CASSVQKLAKNIQYF
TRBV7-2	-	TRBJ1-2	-	TGTGCCAGCAGCCAGGGGTCGGGGTACGGCTACACCTTC	CASSQGSGYGYTF
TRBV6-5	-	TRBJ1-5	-	TGTGCCAGCAGTTACTCTAGCGGGGGTTTAGCTACCCAGCATTTT	CASSYSSGGLATQHF
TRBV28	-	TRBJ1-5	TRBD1	TGTGCCAGCAGTTTATACAGGGGTGTGGAGCCCCAGCATTTT	CASSLYRGVEPQHF
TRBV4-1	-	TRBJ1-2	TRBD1	TGCGCCAGCAGCCACGCGAAGGGGGCGAACTATGGCTACACCTTC	CASSHAKGANYGYTF
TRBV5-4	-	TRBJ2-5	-	TGTGCCAGCAGCTTAAAAAGCGGAGGAGAGACCCAGTACTTC	CASSLKSGGETQYF
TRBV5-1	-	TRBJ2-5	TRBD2	TGCGCCAGCAGCTTGGGACTAGCGGGTGAGACCCAGTACTTC	CASSLGLAGETQYF
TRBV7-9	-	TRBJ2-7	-	TGTGCCAGCAGCTTAGTGGACAACCCCTACGAGCAGTACTTC	CASSLVDNPYEQYF
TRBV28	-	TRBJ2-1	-	TGTGCCAGCAGTTTAAGAGAGGACTACAATGAGCAGTTCTTC	CASSLREDYNEQFF
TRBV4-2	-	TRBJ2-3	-	TGTGCCAGCAGCCAAGAATACAGGAGCACAGATACGCAGTATTTT	CASSQEYRSTDTQYF
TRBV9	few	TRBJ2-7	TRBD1	TGTGCCAGCAGCCCGACAGGGGGTCTCTACGAGCAGTACTTC	CASSPTGGLYEQYF
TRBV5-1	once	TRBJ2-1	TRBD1	TGCGCCAGCAGCTTACAGGGGGGTGAGCAGTTCTTC	CASSLQGGEQFF
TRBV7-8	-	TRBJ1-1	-	TGTGCCAGCAGCTTAGTGGGACTTATGAACACTGAAGCTTTCTTT	CASSLVGLMNTEAFF
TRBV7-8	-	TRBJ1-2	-	TGTGCCAGCAGCTTAGCCTTAGCGGAGCGTAACTATGGCTACACCTTC	CASSLALAERNYGYTF
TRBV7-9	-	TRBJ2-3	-	TGTGCCAGCAGCTCGGGCACAGATACGCAGTATTTT	CASSSGTDTQYF
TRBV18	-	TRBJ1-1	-	TGTGCCAGCTCACCATTGAGGTTACTGGCGGACACTGAAGCTTTCTTT	CASSPLRLLADTEAFF
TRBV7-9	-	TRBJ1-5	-	TGTTCCAGCAGTCCCCAGGGGAAGCCCCAGCATTTT	CSSSPQGKPQHF
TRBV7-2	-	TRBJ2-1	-	TGTGCCAGCAGCTTAGGAGGTGAGCAGTTCTTC	CASSLGGEQFF
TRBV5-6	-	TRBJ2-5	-	TGTGCCAGCAGCTTTCCAACGACACGTCAAGAGACCCAGTACTTC	CASSFPTTRQETQYF
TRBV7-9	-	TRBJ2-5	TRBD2	TGTTCCAGCAGCTTAACTAGCGCCTCGAGGGGGACCCAGTACTTC	CSSSLTSASRGTQYF
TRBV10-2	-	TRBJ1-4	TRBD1	TGCGCCAGCAGTGAGAACAGGGGGACAACTAATGAAAAACTGTTTTTT	CASSENRGTTNEKLFF
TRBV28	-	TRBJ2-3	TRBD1	TGTGCCAGCAGTTGGGACAGGGCAGCCACAGATACGCAGTATTTT	CASSWDRAATDTQYF
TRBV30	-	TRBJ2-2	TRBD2	TGTGCCTGGAGTGTACAGGCCCCCCTGACGGGAGGGCCGATAACCGGGGAGCTGTTTTTT	CAWSVQAPLTGGPITGELFF
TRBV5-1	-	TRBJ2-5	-	TGCGCCAGCAGTCGAGCTCTCTCTTTAGAGACCCAGTACTTC	CASSRALSLETQYF
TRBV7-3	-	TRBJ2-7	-	TGTGCCAGCAGTTTAGACAGGAACTACGAGCAGTACTTC	CASSLDRNYEQYF
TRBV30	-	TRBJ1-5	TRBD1	TGTGCCTGGAGTAGAACAGGGGGTTATCAGCCCCAGCATTTT	CAWSRTGGYQPQHF
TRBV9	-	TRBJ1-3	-	TGTGCCAGCAGTGGTGCTCCGGACGGGGGAAGAACGGACACCATATATTTT	CASSGAPDGGRTDTIYF
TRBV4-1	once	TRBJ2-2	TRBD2	TGCGCCAGCAGCCTCGGACTAGCGGGAGGGCCGCCCGGGGAGCTGTTTTTT	CASSLGLAGGPPGELFF
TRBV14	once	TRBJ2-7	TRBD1	TGTGCCAGCAGCCCCGGGACAGGGGTCGAGCAGTACTTC	CASSPGTGVEQYF
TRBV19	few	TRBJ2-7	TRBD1	TGTGCCAGTAGTGTAGACAGGGCCTACGAGCAGTACTTC	CASSVDRAYEQYF
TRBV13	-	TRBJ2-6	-	TGTGCCAGCAGCTTTAGCAGTTCTGGGGCCAACGTCCTGACTTTC	CASSFSSSGANVLTF
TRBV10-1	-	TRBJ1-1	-	TGCGCAGCGCGGGGGGGGATGAACACTGAAGCTTTCTTT	CAARGGMNTEAFF
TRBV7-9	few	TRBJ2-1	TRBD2	TGTGCCAGCAGCTTAGGGACTAGCGGGGGGAGCTCCTACAATGAGCAGTTCTTC	CASSLGTSGGSSYNEQFF
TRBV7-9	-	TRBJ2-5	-	TGTGCCAGCAGCTTTGGAGTGACCCAGTACTTC	CASSFGVTQYF
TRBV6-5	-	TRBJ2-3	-	TGTGCCAGCAGTTACAGACAGGCCCCCGATACGCAGTATTTT	CASSYRQAPDTQYF
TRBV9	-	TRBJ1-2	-	TGTGCCAGCAGTCTTCATGGCTACACCTTC	CASSLHGYTF
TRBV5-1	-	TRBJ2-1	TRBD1	TGCGCCAGCAGCGGCCGGGACAGGGGGCTTGAGCAGTTCTTC	CASSGRDRGLEQFF
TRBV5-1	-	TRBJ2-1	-	TGCGCCAGCAGCCTGGAAGAGGAGCAGTTCTTC	CASSLEEEQFF
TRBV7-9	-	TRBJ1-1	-	TGTGCCAGCAGCTTAATTCTGTCCCTTCAGTTGGCGAACACTGAAGCTTTCTTT	CASSLILSLQLANTEAFF
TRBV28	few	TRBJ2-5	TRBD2	TGTGCCAGCAGTTTATACGGGGGGGAGACCCAGTACTTC	CASSLYGGETQYF
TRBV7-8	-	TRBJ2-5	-	TGTGCCAGCAGCCCGCTAGCGTATGGTGCCGAGACCCAGTACTTC	CASSPLAYGAETQYF
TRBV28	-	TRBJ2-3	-	TGTGCCAGCACCCCCTTACTCTATGGAGCGCAGTATTTT	CASTPLLYGAQYF
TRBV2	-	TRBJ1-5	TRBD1	TGTGCCAGCAGTGAAGACAGGGGCCAAGCCAATCAGCCCCAGCATTTT	CASSEDRGQANQPQHF
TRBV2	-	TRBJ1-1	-	TGTGCCAGCAGTGAGCAGGGGAAGGGTGATGAAGCTTTCTTT	CASSEQGKGDEAFF
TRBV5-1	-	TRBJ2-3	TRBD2	TGCGCCAGCAGACCCAGCGGGGCCCTGAGCACAGATACGCAGTATTTT	CASRPSGALSTDTQYF
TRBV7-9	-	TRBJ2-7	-	TGTTCCAGCGAAAGAGGAGACGTCCCCTACGAGCAGTACTTC	CSSERGDVPYEQYF
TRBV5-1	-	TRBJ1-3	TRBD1	TGCGCCAGCAGGCCTACAGGGGGGGCTGGAAACACCATATATTTT	CASRPTGGAGNTIYF
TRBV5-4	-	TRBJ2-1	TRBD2	TGTGCCAGCAACTTGCGGGGGTCCTCCTACAATGAGCAGTTCTTC	CASNLRGSSYNEQFF
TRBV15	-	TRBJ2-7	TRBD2	TGTGCCACCAGCGCAGGACTAGCCGCCTACGAGCAGTACTTC	CATSAGLAAYEQYF